This T cell receptor beta chain emerged from a study of early T cells in non-severe SARS-CoV-2 infection. On the study more broadly: Sequencing input comprised bulk RNA from unsorted whole blood; chain pairing was not available.

This clonotype was detected many times. What it binds is unknown. Study-wide results and limits: VDJdb-based annotation leaned toward anti-spike CD8 responses and missed private and CD4 specificities.

Individual cDNA molecules carried attached unique molecular identifiers. TCRdb processed the 5' RACE reads anew with MiXCR; each CDR3 protein has one entry. The repertoire includes approximately 97,000 distinct CDR3 sequences, about 10% of them detected once, and just over 4.5% sits in the top ten. Trimming cost V 8 bases and J 7 bases; bases outside gene matches: 2. The CDR3 length is 12 residues. Germline CDR1 SNHLY, CDR2 FYNNEI. The V and J genes are TRBV2 and TRBJ2-2; TRBD1 aligns across 9 bases. The sequences come from whole blood, collected at baseline. This TCR derives from an adult who was a healthcare worker with PCR-confirmed SARS-CoV-2 infection or an uninfected control (not recorded which). The DNA for the CDR3 is TGTGCCAGCGGGACAGGGTTCGGGGAGCTGTTTTTT. It translates to CASGTGFGELFF.